This section outlines one T cell receptor (beta chain) sequence together with its context. This record comes from a study of brain T cells in children with intractable seizures. Libraries were prepared by immunoSEQ multiplex PCR; TCRdb keeps only in-frame clonotypes and omits some of them. The sample consists of fewer than 25,000 clones, around 94% of them appearing once. The specimen comprised peripheral blood, sampled at surgery. The sequence was collected from a boy aged 5-17 years with focal cortical dysplasia and intractable seizures.

This CDR3 reads CASSSDLGRNYGYTF. Written as DNA, the CDR3 is TGTGCCAGTAGTTCTGACCTAGGCAGAAACTATGGCTACACCTTC. The V call is TRBV19, the J call TRBJ1-2, with D hard to call. Germline CDR1 reads LNHDA; CDR2 reads SQIVND (reference sequence). V was cut by 5 bases and J by 2 bases, with 15 bases left in between. This CDR3 contains 15 residues.